The 25 T cell receptor beta chains below come from one sample, sequenced in a study of blood T cell repertoires in COVID-19. The data were produced by immunoSEQ multiplex PCR, yet TCRdb's version contains in-frame clones alone and is incomplete. The data show approximately 75,000 clones, 80% seen once. Sequenced material: peripheral blood. The source is a man in his forties or fifties with COVID-19, enrolled during active disease.

The chain combines TRBV28 with TRBJ2-3; TRBD2 matches 8 bases. CDR3 length: 10 residues. The V and J ends lost 8 bases and 15 bases, in that order; junction bases with no gene match: 7. In germline, CDR1 is MDHEN, CDR2 SYDVKM. In nucleotides, the CDR3 is TGTGCCAGCTTAGGACTAGCATACTATTTT. Residues: CASLGLAYYF.

This clone is a singleton in its sample. The chain uses TRBV7-2 and TRBJ2-1; 14 nucleotides agree with TRBD2. The CDR3 loop spans 16 amino acids. Germline loops: CDR1 SGHTA, CDR2 FQGNSA. With V trimmed by 1 base and J by 5 bases, 1 base remained unmatched. For the CDR3, the DNA is TGTGCCAGCAGCTTAGGACTAGCGGGGGGGGACAATGAGCAGTTCTTC. This codes for CASSLGLAGGDNEQFF.

In the case of this clone: At one of its ends the junction is not consistent with the germline gene, which may arise from a read error. The genes are TRBV7-7 and TRBJ2-3, with D possibly matching TRBD1 (6 bases). Germline loops: CDR1 SSHAT, CDR2 FNYEAQ (reference sequence). The CDR3 is 14 residues long. The CDR3 DNA reads as TGTGCTAGCAGCTCGACCACAGGGTCCGATACGCAGTATTTT. Its translation is CASSSTTGSDTQYF.

The chain links TRBV19 to TRBJ1-1; D gene unclear. CDR1 is LNHDA and CDR2 is SQIVND in the germline V gene (reference sequence). Deletions cut 6 bases from V and 6 bases from J, with 11 bases between. The CDR3 covers 12 residues. The CDR3: CASRSPIAEAFF. CDR3 sequence (DNA): TGTGCCAGTAGGAGTCCAATCGCTGAAGCTTTCTTT.

The J gene is TRBJ2-6, the V gene TRBV10-2, with a possible D match to TRBD2 (6 bases). From germline, CDR1 is WSHSY and CDR2 SAAADI. This CDR3 spans 15 amino acids. With 8 bases removed from V and 0 bases from J, the gap between germline ends came to 11 bases. CDR3 sequence reads: CASSGGDSGANVLTF. The CDR3 DNA follows: TGCGCCAGCTCAGGAGGGGACTCTGGGGCCAACGTCCTGACTTTC.

The rearrangement links TRBV4-1 to TRBJ2-5, with D possibly TRBD1 on 6 matching bases. V lost 2 bases and J 0 bases, leaving 22 bases between the germline ends. The CDR3 consists of 19 residues. Germline assignment: CDR1 MGHRA and CDR2 YSYEKL. CDR3 in DNA: TGCGCCAGCAGCCAAACACGAGGGGGAGTTAAGGGGGACCAAGAGACCCAGTACTTC. Translation gives CASSQTRGGVKGDQETQYF.

V gene TRBV30 combines with J gene TRBJ2-7; tentative D call: TRBD1 (6 bases). The CDR3 is 16 residues long. Trimming removed 3 bases at V and 1 base at J, with 19 bases between. Germline CDR1 and CDR2: GTSNPN and SVGIG (reference sequence). CDR3 coding DNA: TGTGCCTGGAGAGGGTCCGGGGCAGGGGTTTCCTACGAGCAGTACTTC. Translated: CAWRGSGAGVSYEQYF.

J is TRBJ1-1 and V is TRBV11-3; D unresolved. From germline, CDR1 is SGHNT and CDR2 YENEEA. Trimming took off 0 bases at V and 3 bases at J, with 5 bases between the two ends. The CDR3 spans 13 residues. CDR3 sequence reads: CASSLESYTEAFF. The CDR3 nucleotides are TGTGCCAGCAGCTTAGAGTCCTACACTGAAGCTTTCTTT.

The genes are TRBV11-2 and TRBJ2-5, with TRBD2 matching over 13 bases. V gave up 1 base and J gave up 9 bases; unmatched junction bases: 8. The CDR3 totals 16 residues. CDR1 and CDR2 (germline): SGHAT, FQNNGV. The CDR3 DNA reads as TGTGCCAGCAGCTTAGGACTAGCGGGAGGCCGGGCGGCCCAGTACTTC. This translates into CASSLGLAGGRAAQYF.

The V gene is TRBV19, the J gene TRBJ1-1; 7 nucleotides line up with TRBD1. The J segment lost 6 bases and the V segment lost 10 bases, leaving 14 bases of the junction unmatched. Germline V gives CDR1 LNHDA, CDR2 SQIVND (reference sequence). The CDR3 sequence is 14 residues long. As DNA, the CDR3 is TGTGCCACTCGCTTTGACAGGGTGGGTGCTGAAGCTTTCTTT. Protein product: CATRFDRVGAEAFF.

The gene calls are TRBV12-3 or TRBV12-4 and TRBJ2-5; possible D gene TRBD1, 5 bases. The CDR3 loop spans 11 amino acids. Trimming cost V 6 bases and J 13 bases, with 15 bases left between them. The CDR3 nucleotides are TGTGCCAGCAGCCTAACAGGCCGACTGTACTTC. Residues: CASSLTGRLYF.

This clone has a single count. This rearrangement joins TRBV5-1 to TRBJ1-3; 7 nucleotides line up with TRBD1. Trimming took 4 bases from V and 5 from J; bases not matched to a gene: 6. Germline V gene lookup returns CDR1 SGHRS and CDR2 YFSETQ. The CDR3 loop spans 14 amino acids. This chain's CDR3 is CASSHRDSRNTIYF. CDR3 nucleotides: TGCGCCAGCAGCCATCGGGACAGTAGAAACACCATATATTTT.

The gene calls are TRBV10-2 and TRBJ1-2, with D unresolved. The V and J ends lost 3 bases and 4 bases respectively, with 12 bases between them. The CDR3 contains 14 residues. Germline CDR1 WSHSY, CDR2 SAAADI. CDR3 loop: CASSDLRGRYGYTF. The CDR3 DNA follows: TGCGCCAGCAGTGACCTCCGTGGCCGCTATGGCTACACCTTC.

This chain links TRBV25-1 with TRBJ2-3, with a tentative D call TRBD1 (6 bases). Germline loops: CDR1 MGHDK, CDR2 SYGVNS. CDR3 length equals 16 residues. Trimming cost V 5 bases and J 5 bases, with 20 bases left between them. In nucleotides, the CDR3 is TGTGCCAGCAGTAGGAGACAGGATCGGACTGGAGATACGCAGTATTTT. This codes for CASSRRQDRTGDTQYF. Variable domain in full (rest from reference TRBV25-1 and TRBJ2-3): EADIYQTPRYLVIGTGKKITLECSQTMGHDKMYWYQQDPGMELHLIHYSYGVNSTEKGDLSSESTVSRIRTEHFPLTLESARPSHTSQYLCASSRRQDRTGDTQYFGPGTRLTVL.

The chain joins TRBV11-2 to TRBJ2-7, with TRBD1 matching over 11 bases. With 5 bases clipped from V and 6 bases from J, the junction kept 3 bases outside the gene matches. CDR3 length: 13 residues. Germline CDR1 reads SGHAT; CDR2 reads FQNNGV. The CDR3 DNA reads as TGTGCCAGCAGCGCGGACAGGGGGCTCGAGCAGTACTTC. Its protein is CASSADRGLEQYF.

CDR3 in amino acids: CASSYWAVEAFF. The CDR3 nucleotides are TGTGCCAGCAGTTACTGGGCAGTTGAAGCTTTCTTT. The chain uses TRBV6-7 and TRBJ1-1; D unclear. TRBV6-7 is filed as an ORF, its function uncertain. CDR3 length: 12 amino acids. V was cut by 1 base and J by 7 bases, with 7 bases left in between.

The chain employs TRBV28 and TRBJ1-2, with D possibly being TRBD1 (5 bases). The V gene's germline CDR1 is MDHEN and CDR2 SYDVKM. Between the trimmed V and J ends, which lost 7 bases and 5 bases, there was a span of 14 bases. The CDR3 spans 13 residues. The CDR3 region is CASTLRQGYGYTF. The CDR3 DNA reads TGTGCCAGCACTCTCCGGCAGGGATATGGCTACACCTTC.

The chain couples TRBV28 to TRBJ2-7; perhaps TRBD1 as D (6 bases). Trimming removed 8 bases at V and 0 bases at J, with 14 bases between. This CDR3 comprises 14 residues. Germline loops: CDR1 MDHEN, CDR2 SYDVKM. The CDR3 reads CASSPRDTSYEQYF. The CDR3 DNA is TGTGCCAGCTCCCCCCGGGACACCTCCTACGAGCAGTACTTC.

The chain recombines TRBV28 with TRBJ2-4; 9 bases fit TRBD1. V gave up 3 bases and J gave up 7 bases; unmatched junction bases: 4. Looked up from germline, CDR1 is MDHEN and CDR2 is SYDVKM. This CDR3 has 14 residues. The CDR3 DNA is TGTGCCAGCAGTTTCCCGGACAGGGGCAACATTCAGTACTTC. Amino acid sequence: CASSFPDRGNIQYF.

The rearrangement uses TRBV7-6 and TRBJ2-1, with D possibly TRBD2 on 5 matching bases. CDR1 and CDR2 (germline): SGHVS, FNYEAQ. Trimming pared 2 bases from V and 8 bases from J, leaving 7 bases between. This CDR3 contains 12 residues. The CDR3 sequence is CASSLSGDEQFF. In DNA, the CDR3 is TGTGCCAGCAGCTTATCCGGGGATGAGCAGTTCTTC.

The chain couples TRBV18 to TRBJ2-5; TRBD2 matches 8 bases. The CDR3 is 15 amino acids. The trim removed 6 bases at V and 5 bases at J, leaving 11 bases unmatched. The germline V gene encodes CDR1 KGHSH and CDR2 LQKENI. CDR3 loop: CASSLTGGPMETQYF. DNA of the CDR3: TGTGCCAGCTCGCTGACGGGAGGGCCCATGGAGACCCAGTACTTC.

The genes are TRBV28 and TRBJ1-2; a possible D gene is TRBD1 (5 bases). This CDR3 is built from 13 residues. Trimming took 1 base from V and 5 from J, leaving 8 bases between them. Per the germline V gene, CDR1 is MDHEN and CDR2 is SYDVKM. The CDR3 DNA reads as TGTGCCAGCAGTTTATTTAGGGGTTATGGCTACACCTTC. Protein sequence: CASSLFRGYGYTF.

V gene TRBV7-2 combines with J gene TRBJ2-1; no firm D call. V lost 3 bases and J lost 0, with 3 bases in between. Germline CDR1 is SGHTA and CDR2 is FQGNSA. This CDR3 spans 13 amino acids. The CDR3 sequence is CASSFSSYNEQFF. In nucleotides, the CDR3 is TGTGCCAGCAGCTTTAGCTCCTACAATGAGCAGTTCTTC.

This clone was observed a few times. CDR3 amino acids: CASTKLAGDNEQFF. In DNA form, the CDR3 reads TGTGCCAGCACAAAGCTAGCGGGAGACAATGAGCAGTTCTTC. The chain has TRBV27 and TRBJ2-1, with 10 nucleotides matching TRBD2. Germline CDR1 reads MNHEY; CDR2 reads SMNVEV (reference sequence). The CDR3 sequence is 14 residues long. V lost 7 bases, J lost 5 bases, and 5 bases stayed unmatched.

The V gene is TRBV19, the J gene TRBJ2-1; 13 bases align to TRBD2. Looked up from germline, CDR1 is LNHDA and CDR2 is SQIVND (reference sequence). Trimming cost V 5 bases and J 7 bases; bases outside gene matches: 8. This CDR3 spans 16 amino acids. The CDR3 DNA is TGTGCCAGTAGTTCACTAGCGGGAGGGCCCTCAAATGAGCAGTTCTTC. This codes for CASSSLAGGPSNEQFF.